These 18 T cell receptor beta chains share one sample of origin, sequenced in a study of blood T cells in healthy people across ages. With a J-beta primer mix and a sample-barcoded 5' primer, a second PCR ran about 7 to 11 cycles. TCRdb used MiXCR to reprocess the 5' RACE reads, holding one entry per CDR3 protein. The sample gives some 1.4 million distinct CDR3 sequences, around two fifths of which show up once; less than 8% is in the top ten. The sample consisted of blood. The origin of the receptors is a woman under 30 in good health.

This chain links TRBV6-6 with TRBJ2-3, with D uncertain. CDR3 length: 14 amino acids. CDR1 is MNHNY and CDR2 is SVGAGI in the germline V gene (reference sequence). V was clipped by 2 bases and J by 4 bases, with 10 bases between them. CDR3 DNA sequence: TGTGCCAGCAGTTACCCCACCCGGGCAGATACGCAGTATTTT. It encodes CASSYPTRADTQYF.

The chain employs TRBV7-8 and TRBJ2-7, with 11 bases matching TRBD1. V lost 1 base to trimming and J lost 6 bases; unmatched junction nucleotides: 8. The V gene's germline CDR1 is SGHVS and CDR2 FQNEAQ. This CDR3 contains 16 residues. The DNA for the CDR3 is TGTGCCAGCAGCTTAGGGGGGACAGGGGGTGTAGGCGAGCAGTACTTC. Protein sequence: CASSLGGTGGVGEQYF.

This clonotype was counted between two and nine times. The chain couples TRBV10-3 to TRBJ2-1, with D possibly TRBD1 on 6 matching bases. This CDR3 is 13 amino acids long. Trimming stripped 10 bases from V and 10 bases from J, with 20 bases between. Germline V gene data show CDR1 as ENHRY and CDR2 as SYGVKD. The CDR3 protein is CATTSGQSPEQFF. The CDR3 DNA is TGTGCCACCACTTCCGGACAGTCCCCCGAGCAGTTCTTC.

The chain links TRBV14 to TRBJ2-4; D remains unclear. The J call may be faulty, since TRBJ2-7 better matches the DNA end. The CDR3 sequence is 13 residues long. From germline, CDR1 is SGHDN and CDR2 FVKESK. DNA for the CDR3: TGTGCCAGCAGCCAAGTTTACGGGTCCGAGCAGTACTTC. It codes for CASSQVYGSEQYF.

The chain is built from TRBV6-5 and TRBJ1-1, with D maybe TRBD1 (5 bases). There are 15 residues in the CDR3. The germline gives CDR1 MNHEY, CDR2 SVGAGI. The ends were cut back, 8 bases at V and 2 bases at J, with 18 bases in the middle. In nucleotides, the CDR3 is TGTGCCAGCGGGCTTCATAGGGGTCCTAACACTGAAGCTTTCTTT. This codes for CASGLHRGPNTEAFF.

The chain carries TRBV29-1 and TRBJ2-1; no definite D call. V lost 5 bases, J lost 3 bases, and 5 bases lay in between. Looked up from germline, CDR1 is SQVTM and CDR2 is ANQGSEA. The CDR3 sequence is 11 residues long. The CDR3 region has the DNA TGCAGCGTTTCCCACTACAATGAGCAGTTCTTC. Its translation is CSVSHYNEQFF.

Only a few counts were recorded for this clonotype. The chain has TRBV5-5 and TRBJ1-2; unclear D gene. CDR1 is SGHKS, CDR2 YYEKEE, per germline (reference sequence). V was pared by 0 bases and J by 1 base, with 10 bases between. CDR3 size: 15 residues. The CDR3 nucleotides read TGTGCCAGCAGCTTGGGTCCAGGAGATAACTATGGCTACACCTTC. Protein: CASSLGPGDNYGYTF. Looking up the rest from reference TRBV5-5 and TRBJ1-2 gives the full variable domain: DAGVTQSPTHLIKTRGQQVTLRCSPISGHKSVSWYQQVLGQGPQFIFQYYEKEERGRGNFPDRFSARQFPNYSSELNVNALLLGDSALYLCASSLGPGDNYGYTFGSGTRLTVV.

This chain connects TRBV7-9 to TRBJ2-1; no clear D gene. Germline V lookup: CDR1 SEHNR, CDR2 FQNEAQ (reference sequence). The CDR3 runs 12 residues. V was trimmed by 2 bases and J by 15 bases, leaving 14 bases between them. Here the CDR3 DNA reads TGTGCCAGCAGCTTACCCCCTAAGGTCCGGTTCTTC. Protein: CASSLPPKVRFF.

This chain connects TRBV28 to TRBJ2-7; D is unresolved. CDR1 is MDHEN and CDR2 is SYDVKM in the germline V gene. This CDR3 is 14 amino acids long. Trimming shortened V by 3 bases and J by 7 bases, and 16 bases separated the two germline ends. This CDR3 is CASSFSVRLAEQYF. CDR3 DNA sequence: TGTGCCAGCAGTTTTTCGGTGCGGCTGGCGGAGCAGTACTTC.

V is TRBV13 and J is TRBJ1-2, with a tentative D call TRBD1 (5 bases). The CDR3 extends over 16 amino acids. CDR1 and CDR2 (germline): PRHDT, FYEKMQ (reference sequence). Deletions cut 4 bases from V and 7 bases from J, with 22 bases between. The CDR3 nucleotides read TGTGCCAGCAGCTCCCCCCCAAGGGGCCCTTATGGTGGCTACACCTTC. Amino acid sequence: CASSSPPRGPYGGYTF. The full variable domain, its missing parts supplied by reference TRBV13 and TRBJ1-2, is AAGVIQSPRHLIKEKRETATLKCYPIPRHDTVYWYQQGPGQDPQFLISFYEKMQSDKGSIPDRFSAQQFSDYHSELNMSSLELGDSALYFCASSSPPRGPYGGYTFGSGTRLTVV.

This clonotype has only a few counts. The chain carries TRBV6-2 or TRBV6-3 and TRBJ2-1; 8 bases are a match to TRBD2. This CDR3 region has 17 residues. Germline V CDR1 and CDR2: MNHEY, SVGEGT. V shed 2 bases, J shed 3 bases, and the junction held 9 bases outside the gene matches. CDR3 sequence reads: CASSYQTGTRIYNEQFF. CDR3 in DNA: TGTGCCAGCAGTTACCAAACCGGGACTAGAATCTACAATGAGCAGTTCTTC.

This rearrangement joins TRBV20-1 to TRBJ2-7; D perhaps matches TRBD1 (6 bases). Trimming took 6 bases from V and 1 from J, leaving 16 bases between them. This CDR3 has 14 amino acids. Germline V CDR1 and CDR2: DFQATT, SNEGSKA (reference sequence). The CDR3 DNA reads TGCAGTGCAATGGGGCAGGGGTCGTCCTACGAGCAGTACTTC. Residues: CSAMGQGSSYEQYF.

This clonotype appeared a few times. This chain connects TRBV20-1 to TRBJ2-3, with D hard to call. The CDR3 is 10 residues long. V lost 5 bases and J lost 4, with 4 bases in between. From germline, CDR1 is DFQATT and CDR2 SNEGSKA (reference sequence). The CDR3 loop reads CSALSDTQYF. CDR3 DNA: TGCAGTGCTTTATCAGATACGCAGTATTTT.

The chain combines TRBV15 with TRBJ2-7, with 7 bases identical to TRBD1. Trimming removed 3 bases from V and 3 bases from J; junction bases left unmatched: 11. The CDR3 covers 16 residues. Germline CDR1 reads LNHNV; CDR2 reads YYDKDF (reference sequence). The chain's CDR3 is CATSRDPGQRLYEQYF. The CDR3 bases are TGTGCCACCAGCAGGGACCCGGGACAGAGACTCTACGAGCAGTACTTC. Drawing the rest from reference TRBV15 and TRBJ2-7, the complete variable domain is DAMVIQNPRYQVTQFGKPVTLSCSQTLNHNVMYWYQQKSSQAPKLLFHYYDKDFNNEADTPDNFQSRRPNTSFCFLDIRSPGLGDTAMYLCATSRDPGQRLYEQYFGPGTRLTVT.

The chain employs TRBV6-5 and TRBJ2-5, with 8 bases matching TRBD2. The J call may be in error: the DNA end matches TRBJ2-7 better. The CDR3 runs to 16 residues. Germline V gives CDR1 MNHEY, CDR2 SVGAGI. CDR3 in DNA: TGTGCCAGCAGCTACAGCCGGACTAGCCTTTACTACGAGCAGTACTTC. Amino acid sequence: CASSYSRTSLYYEQYF.

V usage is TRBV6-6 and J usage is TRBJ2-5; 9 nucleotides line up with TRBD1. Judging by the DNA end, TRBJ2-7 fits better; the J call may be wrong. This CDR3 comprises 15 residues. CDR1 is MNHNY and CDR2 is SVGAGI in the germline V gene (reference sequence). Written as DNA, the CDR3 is TGTGCCAGCAATACACCGGGACAGGGCTCCTACGAGCAGTACTTC. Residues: CASNTPGQGSYEQYF.

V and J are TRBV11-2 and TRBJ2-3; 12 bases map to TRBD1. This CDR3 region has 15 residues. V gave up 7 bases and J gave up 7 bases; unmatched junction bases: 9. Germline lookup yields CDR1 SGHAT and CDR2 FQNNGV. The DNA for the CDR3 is TGTGCCAGCACCCAACCGGGACAGGGGGCGAATACGCAGTATTTT. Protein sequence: CASTQPGQGANTQYF.

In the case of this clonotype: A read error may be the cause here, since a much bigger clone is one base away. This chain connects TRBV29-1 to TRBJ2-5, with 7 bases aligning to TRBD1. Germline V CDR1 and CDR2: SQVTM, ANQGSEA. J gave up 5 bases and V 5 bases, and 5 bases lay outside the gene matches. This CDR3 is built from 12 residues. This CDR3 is CSVRRGPETQYF. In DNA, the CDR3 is TGCAGCGTTCGAAGGGGGCCGGAGACCCAGTACTTC. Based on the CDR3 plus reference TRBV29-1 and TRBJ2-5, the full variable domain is SAVISQKPSRDICQRGTSLTIQCQVDSQVTMMFWYRQQPGQSLTLIATANQGSEATYESGFVIDKFPISRPNLTFSTLTVSNMSPEDSSIYLCSVRRGPETQYFGPGTRLLVL.